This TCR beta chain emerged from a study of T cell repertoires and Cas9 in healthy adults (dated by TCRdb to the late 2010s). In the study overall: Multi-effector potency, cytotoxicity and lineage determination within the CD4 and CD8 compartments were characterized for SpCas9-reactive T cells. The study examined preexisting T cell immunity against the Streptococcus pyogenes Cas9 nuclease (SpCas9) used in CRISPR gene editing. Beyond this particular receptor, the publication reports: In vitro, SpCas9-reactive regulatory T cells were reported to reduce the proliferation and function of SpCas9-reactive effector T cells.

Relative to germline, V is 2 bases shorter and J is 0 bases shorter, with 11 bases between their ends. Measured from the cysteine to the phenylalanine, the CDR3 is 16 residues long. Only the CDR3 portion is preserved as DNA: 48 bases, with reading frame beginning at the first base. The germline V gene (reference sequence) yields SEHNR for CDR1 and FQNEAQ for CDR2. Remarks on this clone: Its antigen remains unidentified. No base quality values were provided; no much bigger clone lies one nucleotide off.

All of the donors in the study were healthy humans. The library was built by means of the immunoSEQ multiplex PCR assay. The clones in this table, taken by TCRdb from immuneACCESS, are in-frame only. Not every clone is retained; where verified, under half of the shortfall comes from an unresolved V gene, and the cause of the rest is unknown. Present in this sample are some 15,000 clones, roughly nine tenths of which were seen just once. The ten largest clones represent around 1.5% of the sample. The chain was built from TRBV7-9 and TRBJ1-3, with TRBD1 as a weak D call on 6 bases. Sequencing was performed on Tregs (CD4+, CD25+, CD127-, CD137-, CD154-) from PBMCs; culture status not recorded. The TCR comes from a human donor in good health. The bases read TGTGCCAGCAGCTTATCGGGGGCTTACTCTGGAAACACCATATATTTT. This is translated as CASSLSGAYSGNTIYF. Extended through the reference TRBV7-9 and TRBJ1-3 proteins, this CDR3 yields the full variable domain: DTGVSQNPRHKITKRGQNVTFRCDPISEHNRLYWYRQTLGQGPEFLTYFQNEAQLEKSRLLSDRFSAERPKGSFSTLEIQRTEQGDSAMYLCASSLSGAYSGNTIYFGEGSWLTVV.